This T cell receptor (beta chain) was captured by sequencing in a study of blood T cells in healthy people across ages. Germline CDR1 reads SGHNT; CDR2 reads YENEEA. With 0 bases removed from V and 4 bases from J, the gap between germline ends came to 9 bases. The CDR3 runs to 15 residues. It was with a sample-barcoded 5' primer and a J-beta primer mix that a second PCR of about 7 to 12 cycles was run. Unique molecular identifiers of 12 random nucleotides labeled each cDNA. One entry per CDR3 protein results from TCRdb running MiXCR on the 5' RACE reads. Of around 990,000 distinct CDR3 sequences detected, 20% to 25% appear once; the ten largest clones hold less than 0.85%. These data were likewise used in another study, on T cells of mothers and their children. That report notes: For cDNA synthesis, the complete extracted RNA was used (roughly 1.5 ug per 15 ul).

This chain uses TRBV11-3 with TRBJ2-2, with D perhaps matching TRBD1 (6 bases). The sample comprised blood. The sequence derives from a girl aged 2 to 10 in good health. This CDR3 reads CASSLDGTLTGELFF. The CDR3 DNA follows: TGTGCCAGCAGCTTAGATGGGACACTCACCGGGGAGCTGTTTTTT.